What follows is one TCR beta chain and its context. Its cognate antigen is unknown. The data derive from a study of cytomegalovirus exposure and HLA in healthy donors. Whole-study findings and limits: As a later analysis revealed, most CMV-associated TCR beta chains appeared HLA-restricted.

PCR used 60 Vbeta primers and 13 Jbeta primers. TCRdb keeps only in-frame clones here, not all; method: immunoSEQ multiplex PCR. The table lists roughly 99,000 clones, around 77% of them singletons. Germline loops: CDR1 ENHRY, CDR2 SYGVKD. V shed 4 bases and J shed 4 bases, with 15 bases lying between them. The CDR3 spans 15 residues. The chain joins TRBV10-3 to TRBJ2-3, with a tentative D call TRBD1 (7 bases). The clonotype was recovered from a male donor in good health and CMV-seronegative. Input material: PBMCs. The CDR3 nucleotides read TGTGCCATCAGTGCGCAGGGGGGTAGCGCAGATACGCAGTATTTT. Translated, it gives CAISAQGGSADTQYF.